Detailed here is one T cell receptor (beta chain). This clonotype was seen a single time. Its antigen is still unknown. The sample holds no much larger clone one base away, and base qualities are not on file. One read represents weak support. The sample is drawn from a study of CD8 T cells in ankylosing spondylitis (dated by TCRdb to about 2017). Regarding the complete study: T cell receptor beta repertoires were profiled in healthy donors and ankylosing spondylitis patients so that disease-linked TCR variants could be found. Peripheral blood was sampled, and synovial fluid was additionally collected from ankylosing spondylitis patients. The full study cohort comprised about 25 ankylosing spondylitis patients and some 100 healthy donors. Overall study results and their limits: The disease-linked clones showed a CD8+ phenotype and occurred at relatively low frequencies in peripheral blood. Blood from ankylosing spondylitis patients appeared to be characterized by a TCR beta motif made up of under ten highly homologous amino acid variants. The disease-linked clones were reported to be significantly enriched in matched synovial fluid samples from ankylosing spondylitis patients. Some motif variants had previously been reported in the synovial fluid and blood of reactive arthritis patients, which suggests shared mechanisms of disease initiation.

Sequences MNHEY (CDR1) and SVGEGT (CDR2) are obtained from the germline V gene. The cysteine opens and the phenylalanine closes a CDR3 of 15 amino acids. This entry keeps only the CDR3 DNA: 45 bases, framed from base 1. V drops 7 bases and J drops 5 bases, leaving 20 bases in between. Sequencing was carried out with an Illumina HiSeq 2500. Quantitative 5'-RACE with molecular barcodes was used to prepare TCR beta libraries. The source study handled its data this way. Disease-linked TCR variants were identified with a new computational method built on a probabilistic model of VDJ rearrangement. TCRdb redid the processing of the public reads, applying fastp at Q25 and MiXCR, and retained in-frame beta chains. Merged by CDR3 protein, the rows form single entries marked with the most common genes and DNA. The V and J calls shown here were made by TCRdb, not taken from the authors' results. This sample comprises some 300,000 distinct CDR3 sequences, around 20% of them detected only once. 3.5% to 4.5% of the sample lies in the top ten.

The source material was blood, either unsorted or a sorted T cell fraction (not recorded which). This sequence originates from a female donor with ankylosing spondylitis or in good health (not recorded which). The chain is assembled from TRBV6-2 or TRBV6-3 and TRBJ2-5, with TRBD1 perhaps the D gene, on 6 matching bases. The DNA sequence reads TGTGCCAGCAAAACCGGGACACTGAATCGGGAGACCCAGTACTTC. The resulting protein is CASKTGTLNRETQYF.